This is a list of T cell receptor beta chains from one sample in a study of cytomegalovirus exposure and HLA in healthy donors. Here immunoSEQ multiplex PCR was the method, and the copy in TCRdb shows in-frame clones only, minus some. The sample includes roughly 200,000 clones, approximately 84% of them seen just once. The sequencing sample was made of PBMCs. The receptors here all came from a woman aged 35 to 49 in good health and CMV-seronegative. Both conserved end residues are part of each CDR3. Fields, in order: clone size, V gene, J gene, D gene, CDR3 DNA, CDR3 protein. A D gene is named only where the DNA matches it firmly. Expanded clones are given a class, and other clones once, few, many or no size at all.

>NA|TRBV7-9|TRBJ2-7|TRBD2
TGTGCCAGCGGCTCCCCGGGGGGGCTCCCCTACGAGCAGTACTTC
CASGSPGGLPYEQYF
>few|TRBV19|TRBJ1-4|TRBD1
TGTGCCAGTAGTACGTCGGGACAGCAAGGTGAAAAACTGTTTTTT
CASSTSGQQGEKLFF
>NA|TRBV10-1|TRBJ2-5|TRBD2
TGCGCCAGCAGTGAGTCAGCGGGGCAAGAGACCCAGTACTTC
CASSESAGQETQYF
>few|TRBV25-1|TRBJ2-3|NA
TGTGCCAGCAGTGAGGGGGGACTGCAGTATTTT
CASSEGGLQYF
>NA|TRBV27|TRBJ1-3|NA
TGTGCCAGCAGCAGAAACTCTGGAAACACCATATATTTT
CASSRNSGNTIYF
>NA|TRBV29-1|TRBJ2-7|TRBD2
TGCAGCGTCGACTCGACCGGGACTAGCGGGGCGGGCGAGCAGTACTTC
CSVDSTGTSGAGEQYF
>few|TRBV6-1|TRBJ1-5|TRBD1
TGTGCCAGCAGGGGGACAGGGAATCAGCCCCAGCATTTT
CASRGTGNQPQHF
>NA|TRBV5-6|TRBJ1-2|TRBD1
TGTGCCAGCAGCTATGGAACAGGGGGCCATGGCTACACCTTC
CASSYGTGGHGYTF
>NA|TRBV27|TRBJ1-5|NA
TGTGCCAGTCTTAATCAGCCCCAGCATTTT
CASLNQPQHF
>NA|TRBV5-1|TRBJ2-3|TRBD1
TGCGCCAGCAGCCCCGGACAGGGAAGAGGAGATACGCAGTATTTT
CASSPGQGRGDTQYF
>NA|TRBV4-3|TRBJ2-2|TRBD2
TGCGCCAGCAGCCAAGATAGACTAGCGGGGACCAGGAACACCGGGGAGCTGTTTTTT
CASSQDRLAGTRNTGELFF
>NA|TRBV27|TRBJ2-1|NA
TGTGCCAGCAGCTTAGAAGGGAGCTCCTACAATGAGCAGTTCTTC
CASSLEGSSYNEQFF
>NA|TRBV5-1|TRBJ1-5|TRBD1
TGCGCCAGCAGCCCGGGGACAGGGGGCATTCAGCCCCAGCATTTT
CASSPGTGGIQPQHF
>NA|TRBV5-1|TRBJ1-2|TRBD1
TGCGCCAGCAGCTCGGTGGGGACAGGCTTTGGCTACACCTTC
CASSSVGTGFGYTF
>NA|TRBV5-5|TRBJ2-3|TRBD2
TGTGCCAGCAGCTTTTTGACTAGCGGGGGTCTTAGCACAGATACGCAGTATTTT
CASSFLTSGGLSTDTQYF
>NA|TRBV6-5|TRBJ2-7|NA
TGTGCCAGCAGTTACTCTAGGACACCCCTATACGAGCAGTACTTC
CASSYSRTPLYEQYF
>NA|TRBV2|TRBJ1-5|NA
TGTGCCAGCGGGGGGGGCATGGACCAGCCCCAGCATTTT
CASGGGMDQPQHF
>few|TRBV19|TRBJ1-4|TRBD1
TGTGCCAGTAGTTTTCCGGGACAGGGAAATGAAAAACTGTTTTTT
CASSFPGQGNEKLFF
>NA|TRBV6-5|TRBJ2-3|NA
TGTGCCAGCAGTTACGGCCAGGGGCTGACAGATACGCAGTATTTT
CASSYGQGLTDTQYF
>NA|TRBV5-4|TRBJ1-2|TRBD1
TGTGCCAGCAGCTGGACAGGGGGCGACTATGGCTACCCCTTC
CASSWTGGDYGYPF
>NA|TRBV30|TRBJ1-2|NA
TGTGCCTGGAAGTTCGGGCAGGGAGGTGTCGGCTACACCTTC
CAWKFGQGGVGYTF
>NA|TRBV5-1|TRBJ2-4|TRBD1
TGCGCCAGCACCATGACCGGGACAGGGGAGGGCATTCAGTACTTC
CASTMTGTGEGIQYF
>NA|TRBV28|TRBJ1-4|NA
TGTGCCAGCAGTTTAAGGCAGGGCGTACAGGAAAAACTGTTTTTT
CASSLRQGVQEKLFF
>NA|TRBV2|TRBJ2-1|TRBD2
TGTGCCAGCAAAGCGAGCGGGGGTTACAATGAGCAGTTCTTC
CASKASGGYNEQFF
>NA|TRBV14|TRBJ1-1|NA
TGTGCCAGCAGCCAAGTCCAACAGTCGAACACTGAAGCTTTCTTT
CASSQVQQSNTEAFF
>NA|TRBV5-1|TRBJ2-2|NA
TGCGCCAGCAGCTGGGAGCCGGGTAGCTCGAACACCGGGGAGCTGTTTTTT
CASSWEPGSSNTGELFF
>NA|TRBV5-8|TRBJ1-4|NA
TGTGCCAGCAGCTTGCGGACGGCCGGAGGGGAAAAACTGTTTTTT
CASSLRTAGGEKLFF
>NA|TRBV10-3|TRBJ2-1|TRBD1
TGTGCCATCACCCCGAAAGGGGGACAGGGGATGTACAATGAGCAGTTCTTC
CAITPKGGQGMYNEQFF
>NA|TRBV5-1|TRBJ2-3|NA
TGCGCCAGCAGCTTTTTCAGGGGCACAGATACGCAGTATTTT
CASSFFRGTDTQYF
>NA|TRBV9|TRBJ2-5|TRBD2
TGTGCCAGCAGCGTAGGTGGGACTAGCGGGGGGGCCTTTGTTGAGACCCAGTACTTC
CASSVGGTSGGAFVETQYF
>NA|TRBV9|TRBJ2-5|NA
TGTGCCAGCAGCGTAGGGCAGGGAAGATCGTACCAAGAGACCCAGTACTTC
CASSVGQGRSYQETQYF
>NA|TRBV11-1|TRBJ2-7|NA
TGTGCCAGCAGCCACGAATGGACAGCCGCTGGGGAGCAGTACTTC
CASSHEWTAAGEQYF
>NA|TRBV5-4|TRBJ1-2|NA
TGTGCCAGCAGCTTGGCAGTCACCTATGGCTACACCTTC
CASSLAVTYGYTF
>NA|TRBV7-3|TRBJ2-5|TRBD1
TGTGCCAGCAGCTCCGACCCGACAGGGGGTGCGGAGACCCAGTACTTC
CASSSDPTGGAETQYF
>few|TRBV14|TRBJ2-4|TRBD1
TGTGCCAGCAGCGTCCAGGGGGACATTCAGTACTTC
CASSVQGDIQYF
>NA|TRBV7-9|TRBJ2-2|NA
TGTGCCAGCAGCCCCACCCGGGGATTGGGCGGGGAGCTGTTTTTT
CASSPTRGLGGELFF
>NA|TRBV13|TRBJ1-6|TRBD1
TGTGCCAGCAGCTTAAAGGGGGCAAATTCACCCCTCCACTTT
CASSLKGANSPLHF
>NA|TRBV6-5|TRBJ1-5|NA
TGTGCCAGCAGTGGACCCCTCGGGATTCAGCCCCAGCATTTT
CASSGPLGIQPQHF
>NA|TRBV7-9|TRBJ2-1|TRBD2
TGTGCCAGCAGCCATTCTAATCGAGGCGGGGGGGCTCATGAGCAGTTCTTC
CASSHSNRGGGAHEQFF